This entry features one T cell receptor (beta chain) sequence. The data were taken from a study of identical twins. TCRdb independently ran MiXCR on the 5' RACE reads; one entry per CDR3 protein. The profile shows around 530,000 distinct CDR3 sequences, 12% to 15% of them singletons. This same sample was also taken into another study, of yellow fever vaccine responses in identical twins.

Sequencing was performed on CD4+ T cells sorted from blood. The TCR sequence derives from a woman between 18 and 30 years old in good health.

CDR3 sequence: CSVVLRFQETQYF. CDR3 DNA: TGCAGCGTTGTTCTAAGGTTTCAAGAGACCCAGTACTTC. This rearrangement joins TRBV29-1 to TRBJ2-5; D is uncertain. V lost 4 bases, J lost 2 bases, and 11 bases lay in between. The CDR3 covers 13 residues. Germline CDR1 is SQVTM and CDR2 is ANQGSEA.